Below, one T cell receptor (beta chain) is given with its context. The data belong to a study of response to subunit inactivated influenza vaccine. TCRdb independently ran MiXCR on the RT-PCR reads; one entry per CDR3 protein. The sample lists some 540,000 distinct CDR3 sequences, approximately 22% occurring once. Trimming removed 0 bases from V and 2 bases from J, with 7 bases in between. Germline loops: CDR1 LNHNV, CDR2 YYDKDF (reference sequence). The CDR3 covers 14 residues. The same sample was also used in a study of T cells expressing NK-cell markers. From that second work: In generating TCR beta cDNA, 5'RACE template switching with UMIs was used. In a group of several donors, dominant NKG2C+ clonotypes represented 1.0-7.0% of CD8+ T cells. One observes that, in a few donors, these clonotypes were also the leading ones within the CD3+CD56-NKG2C+ fraction.

The J gene is TRBJ1-2, the V gene TRBV15; no reliable D call. The sequencing here drew on CD4+ T cells sorted from PBMCs, taken 12 days after vaccination. The receptor comes from a man aged 45-65 years who received an inactivated influenza vaccine. CDR3 amino acids: CATSRDKQNYGYTF. For the CDR3, the DNA is TGTGCCACCAGCAGAGATAAGCAGAACTATGGCTACACCTTC.